What follows are 21 T cell receptor beta chains derived from one specimen sequenced in a study of shared clonotypes between healthy human individuals. Naive CD8 cells, CD45RO-negative and positively selected for CCR7, excluded terminally differentiated effector memory CD45RA+ cells. Repertoires were generated with immunoSEQ multiplex PCR, while TCRdb's copy carries only in-frame clones and drops some. The repertoire has approximately 650,000 clones, about 95% of them found once; the top ten carry roughly 0.1%. Specimen: naive CD8+ T cells sorted from blood. The receptor set was obtained from a woman in her 30s in good health.

The V gene is TRBV5-1, the J gene TRBJ2-1; 8 bases line up with TRBD2. J lost 3 bases, V lost 4 bases, and 9 bases had no gene match. This CDR3 contains 16 residues. Germline V lookup: CDR1 SGHRS, CDR2 YFSETQ. CDR3 loop: CASSPTSGTSYNEQFF. CDR3 nucleotide sequence: TGCGCCAGCAGCCCGACGTCCGGGACTAGCTACAATGAGCAGTTCTTC.

The CDR3 region is CASSLAGAGEQFF. In DNA form, the CDR3 reads TGTGCCAGTAGTTTAGCAGGGGCCGGTGAGCAGTTCTTC. The chain employs TRBV19 and TRBJ2-1, with a possible D match to TRBD1 (6 bases). This CDR3 is 13 amino acids long. V was clipped by 5 bases and J by 9 bases, with 14 bases between them. The germline CDR1 and CDR2 sequences are LNHDA and SQIVND (reference sequence).

The V gene is TRBV29-1, the J gene TRBJ2-1; D is unresolved. The CDR3 loop spans 14 amino acids. Per the germline V gene, CDR1 is SQVTM and CDR2 is ANQGSEA. V was trimmed by 4 bases and J by 10 bases, leaving 20 bases between them. The CDR3 coding sequence is TGCAGCGTTGGAATCCCGGGCCGCCTTTGGGAGCAGTTCTTC. As protein: CSVGIPGRLWEQFF.

The chain uses TRBV10-3 and TRBJ1-3; 9 bases fit TRBD1. Per germline, CDR1 ENHRY and CDR2 SYGVKD. This CDR3 is built from 17 residues. V lost 0 bases to trimming and J lost 2 bases; unmatched junction nucleotides: 5. CDR3 sequence reads: CAISESLRDRAGNTIYF. CDR3 nucleotides: TGTGCCATCAGTGAGTCACTCCGGGACAGGGCTGGAAACACCATATATTTT.

The V and J genes are TRBV4-1 and TRBJ1-2, with D possibly matching TRBD1 (5 bases). The V gene lost 1 base and the J gene lost 5 bases, with 14 bases spanning the gap. This CDR3 has 15 residues. Germline V gene sequence: CDR1 MGHRA, CDR2 YSYEKL. The CDR3 sequence is CASSQGDGGMYGYTF. CDR3 nucleotides: TGCGCCAGCAGCCAAGGGGACGGGGGAATGTATGGCTACACCTTC.

This clone was seen only once. J is TRBJ2-5 and V is TRBV25-1; D might be TRBD2 (6 bases). The CDR3 has 13 residues. Trimming shortened V by 6 bases and J by 2 bases, and 10 bases separated the two germline ends. Germline-derived CDR1 and CDR2 are MGHDK and SYGVNS. The CDR3 loop reads CASRGDLQETQYF. CDR3 in DNA: TGTGCCAGCAGAGGGGACTTACAAGAGACCCAGTACTTC. The entire variable domain, with the rest obtained from reference TRBV25-1 and TRBJ2-5, is as follows: EADIYQTPRYLVIGTGKKITLECSQTMGHDKMYWYQQDPGMELHLIHYSYGVNSTEKGDLSSESTVSRIRTEHFPLTLESARPSHTSQYLCASRGDLQETQYFGPGTRLLVL.

The DNA of the CDR3 is TGTGCCAGCAGTTTAACGGGACTAGCGGGCGAGCAGTACTTC. Its translation is CASSLTGLAGEQYF. V and J are TRBV27 and TRBJ2-7, with TRBD2 identical over 12 bases. Germline loops: CDR1 MNHEY, CDR2 SMNVEV (reference sequence). The V segment lost 2 bases and the J segment 6 bases; nucleotides outside the gene matches: 2. The CDR3 length is 14 residues.

The CDR3 loop is CASIGGDRGLLGIAYNEQFF. The CDR3 nucleotides read TGTGCAAGTATTGGTGGGGACAGGGGGCTATTGGGTATTGCCTACAATGAGCAGTTCTTC. The chain has TRBV12-2 and TRBJ2-1; TRBD1, the table's D call, was not compared with the DNA. TRBV12-2 is marked as a pseudogene. The CDR3 totals 20 residues.

The chain employs TRBV4-1 and TRBJ2-7, with 11 bases fitting TRBD2. Germline V gene data show CDR1 as MGHRA and CDR2 as YSYEKL. V trimming: 0 bases; J trimming: 0 bases; junction bases outside the gene matches: 10. The CDR3 is 19 residues long. The chain's CDR3 is CASSQEGLAGGPSSYEQYF. CDR3 nucleotide sequence: TGCGCCAGCAGCCAAGAAGGCCTAGCGGGAGGCCCGAGCTCCTACGAGCAGTACTTC.

J is TRBJ2-5 and V is TRBV7-9; 7 nucleotides match TRBD2. The CDR3 has 17 amino acids. The V gene's germline CDR1 is SEHNR and CDR2 FQNEAQ (reference sequence). V dropped 2 bases and J dropped 5; count of bases not matched to a gene: 14. As DNA, the CDR3 is TGTGCCAGCAGCTTATCATGGGGAGGGTCCCGTGGGGAGACCCAGTACTTC. Amino acids: CASSLSWGGSRGETQYF.

This rearrangement joins TRBV2 to TRBJ1-2, with unresolved D. This CDR3 is built from 15 residues. Trimming removed 3 bases from V and 8 bases from J, with 19 bases in between. Looked up from germline, CDR1 is SNHLY and CDR2 is FYNNEI. In DNA form, the CDR3 reads TGTGCCAGCAGTGATGTTCTAAGCATGCGGGTCGGCTACACCTTC. This sequence encodes CASSDVLSMRVGYTF.

The chain couples TRBV7-8 to TRBJ2-7; 7 bases match TRBD1. There are 17 residues in the CDR3. Germline CDR1 SGHVS, CDR2 FQNEAQ. The trim removed 0 bases at V and 3 bases at J, leaving 11 bases unmatched. This chain's CDR3 is CASSLASRIGGLYEQYF. The CDR3 region has the DNA TGTGCCAGCAGCTTAGCAAGTAGGATAGGGGGCCTCTACGAGCAGTACTTC. Filled out from reference TRBV7-8 and TRBJ2-7, the complete variable domain reads GAGVSQSPRYKVAKRGQDVALRCDPISGHVSLFWYQQALGQGPEFLTYFQNEAQLDKSGLPSDRFFAERPEGSVSTLKIQRTQQEDSAVYLCASSLASRIGGLYEQYFGPGTRLTVT.

The V gene is TRBV6-1, the J gene TRBJ1-2; tentatively, D is TRBD1 (5 bases). V lost 0 bases, J lost 8 bases, and 13 bases lay in between. Germline V lookup: CDR1 MNHNS, CDR2 SASEGT. This CDR3 spans 14 amino acids. The CDR3 DNA reads as TGTGCCAGCAGTGAAGCGTTCCAGGGTGAGGGCTACACCTTC. Protein product: CASSEAFQGEGYTF.

The chain couples TRBV7-9 to TRBJ1-2; possible D gene TRBD1, 6 bases. The length of the CDR3 is 14 residues. Per germline, CDR1 SEHNR and CDR2 FQNEAQ (reference sequence). The ends were cut back, 5 bases at V and 3 bases at J, with 13 bases in the middle. The DNA for the CDR3 is TGTGCCAGCAGCGGACAGAACAGCTACTATGGCTACACCTTC. It yields the protein CASSGQNSYYGYTF.

The chain combines TRBV30 with TRBJ1-1; unclear D gene. CDR1 GTSNPN and CDR2 SVGIG come from the germline V gene (reference sequence). This CDR3 is 14 amino acids long. Trimming pared 1 base from V and 4 bases from J, leaving 13 bases between. This CDR3 is CAWSGKYWGTEAFF. The CDR3, as DNA: TGTGCCTGGAGTGGGAAATACTGGGGCACTGAAGCTTTCTTT.

Notes on this clone: This sample also contains other DNA sequences that code for the same CDR3. This chain connects TRBV27 to TRBJ2-7; 10 bases agree with TRBD2. CDR1 is MNHEY, CDR2 SMNVEV, per germline (reference sequence). Germline trimming cut 5 bases from V and 0 bases from J; bases unmatched to any gene: 1. There are 14 residues in the CDR3. Here the CDR3 DNA reads TGTGCCAGCAGTCTAGCGGGAGCCTCCTACGAGCAGTACTTC. The encoded protein is CASSLAGASYEQYF.

This clone showed up just once. The chain recombines TRBV28 with TRBJ2-7; D possibly corresponds to TRBD2 (5 bases). Germline V gene sequence: CDR1 MDHEN, CDR2 SYDVKM. V was clipped by 2 bases and J by 4 bases, with 9 bases between them. This CDR3 spans 13 amino acids. Here the CDR3 reads CASSLPSSYEQYF. The CDR3 nucleotides read TGTGCCAGCAGTTTACCTAGCTCGTACGAGCAGTACTTC.

Turning to this clone: The identical CDR3 is also encoded by other nucleotide sequences in the sample. V and J are TRBV7-9 and TRBJ2-5; a weak D match, TRBD2 (5 bases). V was shortened by 1 base and J by 3 bases, with 6 bases between the two germline ends. This CDR3 comprises 13 residues. The germline V gene has CDR1 SEHNR and CDR2 FQNEAQ (reference sequence). The CDR3 region has the DNA TGTGCCAGCAGCTTAGTTAGCGAAGAGACCCAGTACTTC. The encoded protein is CASSLVSEETQYF.

The chain employs TRBV2 and TRBJ2-1, with D uncertain. The germline CDR1 and CDR2 sequences are SNHLY and FYNNEI. Deletions cut 7 bases from V and 2 bases from J, with 15 bases between. The CDR3 runs 15 residues. The DNA for the CDR3 is TGTGCCAGCATTCAAAGGTGGGGTACCTACAATGAGCAGTTCTTC. As protein: CASIQRWGTYNEQFF.

The chain recombines TRBV5-4 with TRBJ2-5; no clear D. Per germline, CDR1 SGHNT and CDR2 YYREEE (reference sequence). The length of the CDR3 is 13 residues. Trimming took off 2 bases at V and 5 bases at J, with 10 bases between the two ends. For the CDR3, the DNA is TGTGCCAGCAGCTTTTCAAACTCGGAGACCCAGTACTTC. Protein product: CASSFSNSETQYF.

This clone came up a few times. This chain links TRBV10-1 with TRBJ1-1; maybe TRBD1 (5 bases). V shed 5 bases and J shed 0 bases, with 7 bases lying between them. This CDR3 has 13 amino acids. Germline-derived CDR1 and CDR2 are WNHNN and SYGVQD (reference sequence). DNA for the CDR3: TGCGCCAGCAGTAAGACAGTGAACACTGAAGCTTTCTTT. It is translated as CASSKTVNTEAFF.